Listed below are T cell receptor beta chains from one sample, sequenced in a study of blood T cells in healthy people across ages. Using its own MiXCR run on the 5' RACE reads, TCRdb lists one record per CDR3 protein. This sample has about 1,000,000 distinct CDR3 sequences, with around 43% found just once. Material for sequencing was blood. The receptors derive from a woman aged 55-75 years in good health. Both conserved end residues are part of each CDR3. The D gene is left open where the match is weak. Only part of the rows carry a size: once, few, many, or a class if the clone is expanded.

D gene,J gene,V gene,CDR3 length,clone size,CDR3 DNA,CDR3 protein
NA,TRBJ2-3,TRBV20-1,14,few,TGCAGTGCCCCCGGGACGAGGGTGGCAGATACGCAGTATTTT,CSAPGTRVADTQYF
TRBD1,TRBJ2-1,TRBV5-1,15,NA,TGCGCCAGCGGATTTTCACGGGACAGGGGAGGTGAGCAGTTTTTC,CASGFSRDRGGEQFF
TRBD2,TRBJ2-7,TRBV4-2,18,NA,TGTGCCAGCAGTCCCAGACCTCCGACTAGCGGGCCTCCCTACGAGCAGTACTTC,CASSPRPPTSGPPYEQYF
NA,TRBJ2-2,TRBV29-1,14,NA,TGCAGCGTTGTCGAGGGCGGGAACACCGGGGAGCTGTTTTTT,CSVVEGGNTGELFF
NA,TRBJ2-1,TRBV7-6,21,few,TGTGCCAGCAGCTTAGCCCCCCCCCTCGTAGCCACAGGGAAGGTCGACAATGAGCAGTTCTTC,CASSLAPPLVATGKVDNEQFF
NA,TRBJ1-2,TRBV10-3,13,many,TGTGCCATCAGTCAACAAGAAAACTATGGCTACACCTTC,CAISQQENYGYTF
TRBD1,TRBJ2-7,TRBV27,16,few,TGTGCCAGCAGTTTATCGGGACAGGGGCAAGCCTACGAGCAGTACTTC,CASSLSGQGQAYEQYF
TRBD2,TRBJ2-1,TRBV12-3/TRBV12-4,15,NA,TGTGCCAGCAGTTTAACTAGCGGGAGTTCCAATGAGCAGTTCTTC,CASSLTSGSSNEQFF
NA,TRBJ2-7,TRBV10-3,14,NA,TGTGCCATCAAGGAGGAGGGCCGGCCCTACGAGCAGTACTTC,CAIKEEGRPYEQYF
NA,TRBJ1-4,TRBV20-1,14,NA,TGCAGTGCTAGAGATCCGGGGGCGGGTGAAAAACTGTTTTTT,CSARDPGAGEKLFF
TRBD2,TRBJ2-3,TRBV7-2,17,NA,TGTGCCAGCAGCTTAGATAGCTCGGGACTACTCACAGATACGCAGTATTTT,CASSLDSSGLLTDTQYF
NA,TRBJ2-7,TRBV7-7,15,NA,TGTGCCAGCAGTTCCGGGTCTCCCTTTTTGGGAGAGCAGTACTTC,CASSSGSPFLGEQYF
TRBD2,TRBJ2-5,TRBV5-1,20,few,TGCGCCAGCAGCGGCCGGACTAGCGGGAGATTAGTGTTAAGCCAAGAGACCCAGTACTTC,CASSGRTSGRLVLSQETQYF
TRBD1,TRBJ1-4,TRBV9,15,few,TGTGCCAGCAGCGTCGCGGGGACAGGGTATGAAAAACTGTTTTTT,CASSVAGTGYEKLFF
NA,TRBJ1-2,TRBV7-9,16,NA,TGTGCCAGCAGCCCCAGGACTGGGGACGCTAACTATGGCTACACCTTC,CASSPRTGDANYGYTF
TRBD1,TRBJ1-5,TRBV12-3/TRBV12-4,14,NA,TGTGCCAGCAGTAGACAGGGTTCTAGGCAGCCCCAGCATTTT,CASSRQGSRQPQHF
NA,TRBJ2-1,TRBV6-5,13,NA,TGTGCCACTGGACTAGGGGGCGGCAATGAGCAGTTCTTC,CATGLGGGNEQFF
TRBD2,TRBJ2-1,TRBV24-1,17,NA,TGTGCCACCAGTGATGCTAGCGGGAGAGTCTCCTACAATGAGCAGTTCTTC,CATSDASGRVSYNEQFF
NA,TRBJ2-7,TRBV12-3/TRBV12-4,11,NA,TGTGCCGGCAGCCCCAGCACCGAGCAGTACTTC,CAGSPSTEQYF
NA,TRBJ2-5,TRBV4-1,16,NA,TGCGCCAGCAGCTACCCTGGGAGGGGGCTCGGAGAGACCCAGTACTTC,CASSYPGRGLGETQYF
TRBD2,TRBJ2-7,TRBV4-2,17,few,TGTGCCAGCAGCCCCACGTGGGGTCTAGCGGATTACAATGAGCAGTACTTC,CASSPTWGLADYNEQYF
NA,TRBJ2-1,TRBV6-6,15,NA,TGTGCCAGCAGTTACTCCCCCAACCCTAGGAATGAGCAGTTCTTC,CASSYSPNPRNEQFF